Following are 8 T cell receptor beta chains from one sample sequenced in a study of technical replicates of blood from several donors. Method: immunoSEQ multiplex PCR; TCRdb's copy keeps in-frame clones and lacks some. Here the sample spans some 96,000 clones, roughly 95% being singletons. The sample taken for sequencing was T cells isolated from PBMCs. The source is a human donor in good health.

The chain combines TRBV19 with TRBJ2-2; 10 nucleotides align to TRBD1. The length of the CDR3 is 16 residues. The ends lost 5 bases at V and 4 bases at J; junction bases unmatched: 7. Germline-derived CDR1 and CDR2 are LNHDA and SQIVND (reference sequence). Written as DNA, the CDR3 is TGTGCCAGTAGTCTCGGACAGGGGGGATCCACCGGGGAGCTGTTTTTT. Translation: CASSLGQGGSTGELFF.

This chain links TRBV5-4 with TRBJ2-1, with D possibly matching TRBD1 (5 bases). Between the trimmed V and J ends, which lost 0 bases and 5 bases, there was a span of 12 bases. Per germline, CDR1 SGHNT and CDR2 YYREEE (reference sequence). This CDR3 spans 15 amino acids. Here the CDR3 DNA reads TGTGCCAGCAGCTTGGAATCAGGGCGAGACAATGAGCAGTTCTTC. This translates into CASSLESGRDNEQFF.

This chain uses TRBV4-1 with TRBJ1-4, with 8 bases aligning to TRBD1. Per germline, CDR1 MGHRA and CDR2 YSYEKL. The CDR3 consists of 15 residues. The V segment lost 3 bases and the J segment 5 bases; nucleotides outside the gene matches: 5. DNA for the CDR3: TGCGCCAGCAGCCACGGACAGGGACAAAATGAAAAACTGTTTTTT. Residues: CASSHGQGQNEKLFF.

The chain couples TRBV2 to TRBJ2-1; D not certain. The CDR3 sequence is 17 residues long. Trimming stripped 1 base from V and 0 bases from J, with 13 bases between. Germline CDR1 and CDR2: SNHLY and FYNNEI. The CDR3 sequence is CASSEGRFRSSYNEQFF. CDR3 nucleotides: TGTGCCAGCAGTGAAGGAAGATTTCGCAGCTCCTACAATGAGCAGTTCTTC.

The V and J genes are TRBV4-1 and TRBJ1-1; no reliable D call. Deletions cut 0 bases from V and 2 bases from J, with 7 bases between. The CDR3 loop spans 14 amino acids. Germline V lookup: CDR1 MGHRA, CDR2 YSYEKL. This chain's CDR3 is CASSQEALNTEAFF. CDR3 bases: TGCGCCAGCAGCCAAGAGGCCCTTAACACTGAAGCTTTCTTT.

V usage is TRBV10-2 and J usage is TRBJ2-5; TRBD2 aligns across 10 bases. The CDR3 runs 17 residues. The germline V gene has CDR1 WSHSY and CDR2 SAAADI. V lost 7 bases to trimming and J lost 5 bases; unmatched junction nucleotides: 16. CDR3 residues: CASIPSIERGGRETQYF. The CDR3 DNA reads as TGCGCCAGCATTCCGTCCATCGAGCGGGGGGGCCGGGAGACCCAGTACTTC.

The gene calls are TRBV5-1 and TRBJ1-1; 8 bases fit TRBD1. V lost 4 bases, J lost 3 bases, and 8 bases stayed unmatched. Germline V gives CDR1 SGHRS, CDR2 YFSETQ. This CDR3 region has 15 residues. This CDR3 is CASSRLQGADTEAFF. The DNA of the CDR3 is TGCGCCAGCAGCCGCCTGCAGGGGGCCGACACTGAAGCTTTCTTT.

The chain couples TRBV11-2 to TRBJ1-2, with 9 bases identical to TRBD1. CDR1 SGHAT and CDR2 FQNNGV come from the germline V gene. V was clipped by 1 base and J by 6 bases; unmatched bases: 0. The CDR3 is made up of 13 amino acids. CDR3 region: CASSLGTGDGYTF. The CDR3 nucleotides read TGTGCCAGCAGCTTAGGGACAGGGGATGGCTACACCTTC.